The 19 T cell receptor beta chains below all came from one sample that was sequenced in a study of T cell changes during pregnancy in multiple sclerosis. Some clones are missing from TCRdb's copy, which holds only in-frame ones; the method was immunoSEQ multiplex PCR. The sample contains 90,000 to 100,000 clones, 90% to 95% of which appear only once. The material sequenced was peripheral blood, taken in the first trimester of pregnancy. Receptors originate from a female donor with multiple sclerosis, enrolled in a pregnancy study.

This chain connects TRBV5-1 to TRBJ2-1; D possibly corresponds to TRBD2 (5 bases). Germline assignment: CDR1 SGHRS and CDR2 YFSETQ. The CDR3 consists of 12 residues. With 4 bases removed from V and 7 bases from J, the gap between germline ends came to 9 bases. The CDR3 DNA reads as TGCGCCAGCAGCCAGGACTCGAATGAGCAGTTCTTC. Translating gives CASSQDSNEQFF.

This chain links TRBV5-5 with TRBJ1-2; 7 bases align to TRBD1. The V gene's germline CDR1 is SGHKS and CDR2 YYEKEE (reference sequence). The V segment lost 4 bases and the J segment 0 bases; nucleotides outside the gene matches: 6. This CDR3 region has 15 residues. The CDR3 coding sequence is TGTGCCAGCAGCGATGGGACAGCTACTAACTATGGCTACACCTTC. Its translation is CASSDGTATNYGYTF.

This chain connects TRBV19 to TRBJ2-1; 7 positions agree with TRBD2. CDR3 length: 16 amino acids. CDR1 is LNHDA, CDR2 SQIVND, per germline (reference sequence). V shed 1 base, J shed 2 bases, and the junction held 5 bases outside the gene matches. The CDR3 nucleotides are TGTGCCAGTAGTATAGGTTGGGGGGGGGCCTACAATGAGCAGTTCTTC. Its translation: CASSIGWGGAYNEQFF.

This chain joins TRBV21-1 and TRBJ2-1; TRBD2 reflects the table's D call only, with no check against the DNA. TRBV21-1 is tagged as a pseudogene. This CDR3 spans 21 amino acids. The CDR3 loop reads CASSKNMSSGGATESYNEQFF. CDR3 sequence (DNA): TGTGCCAGCAGCAAAAATATGTCAAGCGGGGGGGCCACTGAATCCTACAATGAGCAGTTCTTC.

V and J are TRBV4-1 and TRBJ2-1; D not resolved. CDR1 is MGHRA, CDR2 YSYEKL, per germline. Trimming took off 2 bases at V and 0 bases at J, with 8 bases between the two ends. The CDR3 runs to 15 residues. The CDR3 DNA is TGCGCCAGCAGCCAACTCATGAGCTCCTACAATGAGCAGTTCTTC. Translation gives CASSQLMSSYNEQFF.

The rearrangement joins TRBV27 to TRBJ2-7; weak D call: TRBD1 (5 bases). V was shortened by 0 bases and J by 0 bases, with 9 bases between the two germline ends. Per germline, CDR1 MNHEY and CDR2 SMNVEV (reference sequence). The CDR3 loop spans 15 amino acids. CDR3 sequence (DNA): TGTGCCAGCAGTTTATCGGGGCAAAGCTCCTACGAGCAGTACTTC. Encoded protein: CASSLSGQSSYEQYF.

The chain combines TRBV9 with TRBJ2-1; 8 nucleotides agree with TRBD2. J gave up 8 bases and V 4 bases, and 14 bases lay outside the gene matches. CDR1 is SGDLS, CDR2 YYNGEE, per germline. The CDR3 totals 16 residues. The CDR3 DNA reads TGTGCCAGCAGCACCGACGGACGGGGGGGCGTGGATGAGCAGTTCTTC. Its protein is CASSTDGRGGVDEQFF.

The gene calls are TRBV29-1 and TRBJ2-1; D remains unclear. Trimming removed 0 bases from V and 1 base from J, with 7 bases in between. This CDR3 spans 14 amino acids. The germline gives CDR1 SQVTM, CDR2 ANQGSEA. The CDR3 region is CSVEEGRSYNEQFF. The CDR3, as DNA: TGCAGCGTTGAAGAGGGCCGATCCTACAATGAGCAGTTCTTC.

This clone was counted once. CDR3 amino acids: CASSLGAAGTGQGYGYTF. DNA of the CDR3: TGTGCCAGCAGCTTAGGAGCTGCCGGGACAGGGCAAGGCTATGGCTACACCTTC. The chain carries TRBV7-8 and TRBJ1-2, with 9 bases fitting TRBD1. The junction had 13 bases not matched to a gene; V was cut back by 1 base and J by 4 bases. This CDR3 contains 18 residues. CDR1 is SGHVS, CDR2 FQNEAQ, per germline.

This chain uses TRBV19 with TRBJ2-4, with a possible D match to TRBD2 (5 bases). Trimming pared 5 bases from V and 2 bases from J, leaving 16 bases between. The germline CDR1 and CDR2 sequences are LNHDA and SQIVND (reference sequence). The CDR3 runs to 16 residues. The DNA for the CDR3 is TGTGCCAGTAGTTCCCAGCGGTTTTCGACCAAAAACATTCAGTACTTC. It is translated as CASSSQRFSTKNIQYF.

The chain recombines TRBV7-2 with TRBJ2-3; TRBD2 might be the D (5 bases). The CDR3 sequence is 15 residues long. Per germline, CDR1 SGHTA and CDR2 FQGNSA. V shed 3 bases and J shed 2 bases, with 12 bases lying between them. The CDR3 loop reads CASSFSPSLTDTQYF. As DNA, the CDR3 is TGTGCCAGCAGCTTTAGCCCTAGCCTCACAGATACGCAGTATTTT.

The chain carries TRBV14 and TRBJ1-2; no firm D call. Germline CDR1 is SGHDN and CDR2 is FVKESK. The CDR3 sequence is 13 residues long. V was trimmed by 2 bases and J by 4 bases, leaving 8 bases between them. The CDR3, as DNA: TGTGCCAGCAGCCAACCAGGATCCTATGGCTACACCTTC. This sequence encodes CASSQPGSYGYTF.

J is TRBJ1-1 and V is TRBV9; no clear D gene. Germline CDR1 is SGDLS and CDR2 is YYNGEE. The germline V and J ends were trimmed by 0 bases and 5 bases, with 8 bases remaining between them. This CDR3 comprises 13 residues. The CDR3 coding sequence is TGTGCCAGCAGCGTAGTCTCGGGGACTGAAGCTTTCTTT. This sequence encodes CASSVVSGTEAFF. Complete variable domain (other parts from reference TRBV9 and TRBJ1-1): DSGVTQTPKHLITATGQRVTLRCSPRSGDLSVYWYQQSLDQGLQFLIQYYNGEERAKGNILERFSAQQFPDLHSELNLSSLELGDSALYFCASSVVSGTEAFFGQGTRLTVV.

The rearrangement links TRBV5-8 to TRBJ2-7; weak D call: TRBD1 (6 bases). Between the trimmed V and J ends, which lost 3 bases and 5 bases, there was a span of 15 bases. Germline V gene sequence: CDR1 SGHTS, CDR2 YDEGEE. This CDR3 comprises 14 residues. CDR3 coding DNA: TGTGCCAGCAGCTCCCCGACAGGCTCAAACGAGCAGTACTTC. This sequence encodes CASSSPTGSNEQYF.

The V gene is TRBV6-1, the J gene TRBJ2-3; 9 bases map to TRBD1. Trimming removed 0 bases from V and 4 bases from J; junction bases left unmatched: 5. The CDR3 length is 16 residues. CDR1 MNHNS and CDR2 SASEGT come from the germline V gene. As DNA, the CDR3 is TGTGCCAGCAGTGAAGCGCCGGGACAGGGCGCAGATACGCAGTATTTT. Its protein product is CASSEAPGQGADTQYF.

CDR3 sequence reads: CSVGREDGANVLTF. The CDR3 coding sequence is TGCAGCGTTGGTCGGGAGGATGGGGCCAACGTCCTGACTTTC. V usage is TRBV29-1 and J usage is TRBJ2-6, with 7 nucleotides matching TRBD2. This CDR3 comprises 14 residues. V was clipped by 4 bases and J by 3 bases; unmatched bases: 3. Germline assignment: CDR1 SQVTM and CDR2 ANQGSEA.

The chain combines TRBV5-6 with TRBJ1-4, with TRBD1 as a possible D gene (6 bases). Germline loops: CDR1 SGHDT, CDR2 YYEEEE. The V end was cut by 5 bases, the J end by 6 bases, with 23 bases between. The CDR3 is 17 amino acids. CDR3 residues: CASSPPAGEDFDEKLFF. CDR3 bases: TGTGCCAGCAGTCCACCTGCAGGGGAAGATTTTGATGAAAAACTGTTTTTT.

The V gene is TRBV10-3, the J gene TRBJ2-2, with TRBD1 matching over 8 bases. The CDR3 has 14 amino acids. After removal of 9 bases from V and 6 bases from J, the junction contained 9 bases not matched to a gene. The germline CDR1 and CDR2 sequences are ENHRY and SYGVKD. CDR3 in amino acids: CAIRQTGDAGELFF. For the CDR3, the DNA is TGTGCCATAAGACAGACAGGGGACGCCGGGGAGCTGTTTTTT.

J is TRBJ1-2 and V is TRBV12-5; 8 nucleotides match TRBD1. Looked up from germline, CDR1 is LGHNT and CDR2 is FRNRAP. The CDR3 loop spans 13 amino acids. Trimming removed 5 bases from V and 8 bases from J; junction bases left unmatched: 7. The CDR3 is CASGTDRGGGYTF. For the CDR3, the DNA is TGTGCTAGTGGTACTGACAGGGGCGGGGGCTACACCTTC.